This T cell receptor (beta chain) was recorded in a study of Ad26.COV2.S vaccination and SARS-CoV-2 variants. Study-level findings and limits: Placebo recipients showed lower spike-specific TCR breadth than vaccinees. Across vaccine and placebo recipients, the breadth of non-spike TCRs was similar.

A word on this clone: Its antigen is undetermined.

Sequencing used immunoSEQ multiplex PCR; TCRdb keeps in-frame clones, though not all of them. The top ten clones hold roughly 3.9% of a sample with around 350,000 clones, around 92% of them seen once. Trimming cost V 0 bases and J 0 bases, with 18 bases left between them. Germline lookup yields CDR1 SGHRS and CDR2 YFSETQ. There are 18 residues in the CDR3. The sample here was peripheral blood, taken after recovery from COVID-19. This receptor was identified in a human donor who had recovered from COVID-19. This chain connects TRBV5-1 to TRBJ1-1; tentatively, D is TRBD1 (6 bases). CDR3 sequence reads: CASSLGRGRGILNTEAFF. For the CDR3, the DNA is TGCGCCAGCAGCTTGGGCAGAGGCAGGGGTATCCTGAACACTGAAGCTTTCTTT.